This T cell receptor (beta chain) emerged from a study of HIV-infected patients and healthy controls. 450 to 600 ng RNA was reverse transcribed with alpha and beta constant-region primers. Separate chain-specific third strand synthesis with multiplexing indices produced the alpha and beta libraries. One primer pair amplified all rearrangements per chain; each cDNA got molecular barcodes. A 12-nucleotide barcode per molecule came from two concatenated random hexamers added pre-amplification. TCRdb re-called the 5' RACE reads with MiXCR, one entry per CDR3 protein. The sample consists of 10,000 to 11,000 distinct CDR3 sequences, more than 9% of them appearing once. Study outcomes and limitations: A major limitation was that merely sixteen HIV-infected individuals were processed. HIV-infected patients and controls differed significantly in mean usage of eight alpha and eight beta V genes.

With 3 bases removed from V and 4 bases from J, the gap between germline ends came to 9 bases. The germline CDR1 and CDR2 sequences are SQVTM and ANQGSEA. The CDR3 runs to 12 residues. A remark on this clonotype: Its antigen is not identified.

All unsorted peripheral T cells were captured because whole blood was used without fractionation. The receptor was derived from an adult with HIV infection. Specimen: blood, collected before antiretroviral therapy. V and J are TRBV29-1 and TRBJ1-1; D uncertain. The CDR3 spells CSVERQPTEAFF. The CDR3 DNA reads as TGCAGCGTTGAGAGGCAGCCCACTGAAGCTTTCTTT. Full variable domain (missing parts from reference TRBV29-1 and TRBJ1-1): SAVISQKPSRDICQRGTSLTIQCQVDSQVTMMFWYRQQPGQSLTLIATANQGSEATYESGFVIDKFPISRPNLTFSTLTVSNMSPEDSSIYLCSVERQPTEAFFGQGTRLTVV.